These 24 T cell receptor beta chains came from one sample sequenced in a study of PD-1 blockade in classical Hodgkin lymphoma. All patients experienced relapse after autologous stem cell transplantation, and brentuximab vedotin exposure was variable. Some clones are missing from TCRdb's copy, which holds only in-frame ones; the method was immunoSEQ multiplex PCR. The sample lists about 6,500 clones, 77% seen once, with more than 35% in the top ten. The specimen was peripheral blood mononuclear cells (PBMCs), collected at baseline. These receptor sequences come from a human donor with classical Hodgkin lymphoma.

J is TRBJ1-5 and V is TRBV23-1; a possible D gene is TRBD1 (6 bases). TRBV23-1 is annotated as an ORF whose role is uncertain. The CDR3 contains 17 residues. The V end was cut by 6 bases, the J end by 0 bases, with 18 bases between. This CDR3 reads CASRTKDSLTSNQPQHF. CDR3 coding DNA: TGCGCCAGCAGGACGAAGGACAGTTTAACTAGCAATCAGCCCCAGCATTTT.

The CDR3 DNA sequence: TGTGCCAGCAGTGAATTTAGAGGCGCTGAGCAGTTCTTC. It translates to CASSEFRGAEQFF. V and J are TRBV6-1 and TRBJ2-1; the D is unclear. V was pared by 2 bases and J by 9 bases, with 11 bases between. Germline CDR1 reads MNHNS; CDR2 reads SASEGT. There are 13 residues in the CDR3.

The V and J genes are TRBV7-3 and TRBJ2-1, with D uncertain. The ends were cut back, 4 bases at V and 0 bases at J, with 10 bases in the middle. Germline V lookup: CDR1 SGHTA, CDR2 FQGTGA. The length of the CDR3 is 15 residues. CDR3 sequence reads: CASSSSSGSYNEQFF. CDR3 coding DNA: TGTGCCAGCAGCTCCTCGTCCGGCTCCTACAATGAGCAGTTCTTC.

CDR3 in amino acids: CASSLCRPGGVNTEAFF. For the CDR3, the DNA is TGTGCCAGCAGCTTATGTCGGCCAGGGGGTGTGAACACTGAAGCTTTCTTT. V is TRBV7-3 and J is TRBJ1-1; TRBD1 matches at 7 bases. This CDR3 contains 17 residues. The germline CDR1 and CDR2 sequences are SGHTA and FQGTGA. The V segment lost 2 bases and the J segment 0 bases; nucleotides outside the gene matches: 9.

The chain joins TRBV5-1 to TRBJ2-7, with TRBD2 matching 8 bases. With V trimmed by 4 bases and J by 2 bases, 8 bases remained unmatched. The CDR3 totals 15 residues. Per germline, CDR1 SGHRS and CDR2 YFSETQ. For the CDR3, the DNA is TGCGCCAGCAGCCCAGCGGGAGTGGGGGCCTACGAGCAGTACTTC. It yields the protein CASSPAGVGAYEQYF.

The chain is built from TRBV30 and TRBJ1-5; the match to TRBD1 covers 10 bases. The germline V gene has CDR1 GTSNPN and CDR2 SVGIG (reference sequence). V lost 2 bases and J lost 0; bases outside the gene matches: 7. The CDR3 contains 17 residues. Written as DNA, the CDR3 is TGTGCCTGGAGTTCGACAGGGGGCCATCGTAGCAATCAGCCCCAGCATTTT. Translation: CAWSSTGGHRSNQPQHF.

This clone was detected once. CDR3 region: CASNGDRKYYNEQFF. DNA for the CDR3: TGTGCCAGTAATGGGGACAGAAAATACTACAATGAGCAGTTCTTC. The chain links TRBV19 to TRBJ2-1, with 7 bases lining up with TRBD1. The V segment lost 7 bases and the J segment 3 bases; nucleotides outside the gene matches: 9. The germline gives CDR1 LNHDA, CDR2 SQIVND (reference sequence). The length of the CDR3 is 15 residues.

The chain links TRBV5-6 to TRBJ2-2, with a possible D match to TRBD1 (6 bases). The length of the CDR3 is 13 residues. V was clipped by 4 bases and J by 4 bases, with 8 bases between them. Per the germline V gene, CDR1 is SGHDT and CDR2 is YYEEEE. The chain's CDR3 is CASSDRFTGELFF. The CDR3, as DNA: TGTGCCAGCAGCGACAGGTTCACCGGGGAGCTGTTTTTT. The variable domain in full, completed from reference TRBV5-6 and TRBJ2-2, reads DAGVTQSPTHLIKTRGQQVTLRCSPKSGHDTVSWYQQALGQGPQFIFQYYEEEERQRGNFPDRFSGHQFPNYSSELNVNALLLGDSALYLCASSDRFTGELFFGEGSRLTVL.

The J gene is TRBJ2-2, the V gene TRBV6-1; D uncertain. V was cut by 3 bases and J by 2 bases, with 4 bases left in between. The CDR3 totals 13 residues. Germline V gene sequence: CDR1 MNHNS, CDR2 SASEGT. The CDR3 DNA is TGTGCCAGCAGTGACAGAAACACCGGGGAGCTGTTTTTT. This encodes CASSDRNTGELFF.

The V call is TRBV12-5, the J call TRBJ2-1, with D hard to call. CDR1 is LGHNT, CDR2 FRNRAP, per germline. This CDR3 region has 11 residues. V shed 3 bases and J shed 9 bases, with 6 bases lying between them. The CDR3 sequence is CASGFRSEQFF. The CDR3 bases are TGTGCTAGTGGTTTTCGGTCTGAGCAGTTCTTC.

The J gene is TRBJ1-5, the V gene TRBV28; 7 nucleotides line up with TRBD1. This CDR3 comprises 15 residues. V shed 4 bases, J shed 7 bases, and the junction held 10 bases outside the gene matches. In germline, CDR1 is MDHEN, CDR2 SYDVKM. The CDR3 sequence: CASSSSGGPWQPQHF. CDR3 coding DNA: TGTGCCAGCAGTTCATCAGGGGGGCCTTGGCAGCCCCAGCATTTT. Filled out from reference TRBV28 and TRBJ1-5, the complete variable domain reads DVKVTQSSRYLVKRTGEKVFLECVQDMDHENMFWYRQDPGLGLRLIYFSYDVKMKEKGDIPEGYSVSREKKERFSLILESASTNQTSMYLCASSSSGGPWQPQHFGDGTRLSIL.

Written as DNA, the CDR3 is TGTGCCAGCAGTGTGACAGAGACGAATGGTCTCCACTTT. This codes for CASSVTETNGLHF. The rearrangement joins TRBV2 to TRBJ1-6, with D possibly matching TRBD1 (5 bases). Germline V gives CDR1 SNHLY, CDR2 FYNNEI. Trimming removed 4 bases from V and 16 bases from J, with 17 bases in between. CDR3 length equals 13 residues.

The CDR3 protein is CASSRVGSSNQPQHF. DNA of the CDR3: TGTGCCAGCAGCAGAGTGGGCAGTAGCAATCAGCCCCAGCATTTT. The chain links TRBV6-6 to TRBJ1-5; D remains ambiguous. Trimming left V 6 bases short and J 0 bases short, with 12 bases between. The CDR3 totals 15 residues. Germline loops: CDR1 MNHNY, CDR2 SVGAGI (reference sequence).

The chain employs TRBV13 and TRBJ2-7; 9 positions match TRBD1. Looked up from germline, CDR1 is PRHDT and CDR2 is FYEKMQ (reference sequence). The ends lost 5 bases at V and 5 bases at J; junction bases unmatched: 10. There are 15 residues in the CDR3. CDR3: CASSQSGTGNNEQYF. In DNA, the CDR3 is TGTGCCAGCAGCCAGTCCGGGACAGGGAACAACGAGCAGTACTTC.

V is TRBV6-1 and J is TRBJ2-1, with 8 bases matching TRBD2. Trimming at V came to 6 bases and at J to 7 bases, leaving 11 bases not matched to a gene. Germline V gives CDR1 MNHNS, CDR2 SASEGT. The CDR3 length is 15 residues. CDR3 in amino acids: CASSASGSEANEQFF. The CDR3 DNA sequence: TGTGCCAGCAGCGCCAGCGGGAGTGAGGCGAATGAGCAGTTCTTC.

This rearrangement joins TRBV28 to TRBJ1-1; 11 bases fit TRBD1. The length of the CDR3 is 12 residues. V was pared by 3 bases and J by 11 bases, with 2 bases of the junction left unmatched. Germline values: CDR1 MDHEN, CDR2 SYDVKM. Here the CDR3 DNA reads TGTGCCAGCAGTTTGTGGACAGGGGGCGCTTTCTTT. It translates to CASSLWTGGAFF. The full variable domain, its missing parts supplied by reference TRBV28 and TRBJ1-1, is DVKVTQSSRYLVKRTGEKVFLECVQDMDHENMFWYRQDPGLGLRLIYFSYDVKMKEKGDIPEGYSVSREKKERFSLILESASTNQTSMYLCASSLWTGGAFFGQGTRLTVV.

The table lists this clone with a few counts. This chain uses TRBV6-5 with TRBJ1-2; 7 positions match TRBD1. CDR3 length equals 14 residues. The V and J ends lost 4 bases and 1 base, in that order; junction bases with no gene match: 3. The germline gives CDR1 MNHEY, CDR2 SVGAGI. The CDR3 protein is CASSWTGLNYGYTF. In DNA, the CDR3 is TGTGCCAGCAGTTGGACAGGTCTTAACTATGGCTACACCTTC.

The genes are TRBV27 and TRBJ2-7; D uncertain. The V gene's germline CDR1 is MNHEY and CDR2 SMNVEV (reference sequence). The CDR3 runs 12 residues. V shed 4 bases and J shed 1 base, with 5 bases lying between them. The CDR3 loop reads CASSSQSYEQYF. The CDR3 nucleotides are TGTGCCAGCAGTTCACAGTCCTACGAGCAGTACTTC.

The chain employs TRBV7-4 and TRBJ1-1, with unresolved D. The V and J ends lost 4 bases and 2 bases respectively, with 8 bases between them. The germline gives CDR1 SGHVT, CDR2 SQSDAQ. This CDR3 has 13 amino acids. Here the CDR3 DNA reads TGTGCCAGCAGCTGGCAGGATAACACTGAAGCTTTCTTT. Translating it yields CASSWQDNTEAFF.

This clone was found a few times. V and J are TRBV19 and TRBJ1-1, with a weak D call TRBD1 (5 bases). Germline V gene lookup returns CDR1 LNHDA and CDR2 SQIVND (reference sequence). The CDR3 is 15 amino acids. Trimming cost V 3 bases and J 4 bases, with 15 bases left between them. CDR3 nucleotides: TGTGCCAGTAGTATCAGGGCTCGGTGGGGCACTGAAGCTTTCTTT. Its protein product is CASSIRARWGTEAFF. Together with reference TRBV19 and TRBJ1-1, the CDR3 gives the full variable domain: DGGITQSPKYLFRKEGQNVTLSCEQNLNHDAMYWYRQDPGQGLRLIYYSQIVNDFQKGDIAEGYSVSREKKESFPLTVTSAQKNPTAFYLCASSIRARWGTEAFFGQGTRLTVV.

The CDR3 region is CASSGPNTEAFF. For the CDR3, the DNA is TGTGCCAGTTCCGGGCCAAACACTGAAGCTTTCTTT. The chain links TRBV25-1 to TRBJ1-1; D is ambiguous. Trimming cost V 9 bases and J 2 bases, with 10 bases left between them. The CDR3 is 12 amino acids. CDR1 is MGHDK and CDR2 is SYGVNS in the germline V gene.

The sample holds one count of this clone. The chain combines TRBV6-5 with TRBJ2-7, with D possibly TRBD2 on 5 matching bases. The CDR3 runs 14 residues. Trimming shortened V by 7 bases and J by 4 bases, and 17 bases separated the two germline ends. Germline CDR1 MNHEY, CDR2 SVGAGI. The CDR3 region has the DNA TGTGCCAGCACCCTAGGAGGAGTACTGTACGAGCAGTACTTC. Amino acid sequence: CASTLGGVLYEQYF.

The chain recombines TRBV30 with TRBJ1-6, with TRBD1 identical over 7 bases. With V trimmed by 0 bases and J by 9 bases, 8 bases remained unmatched. Germline V gene lookup returns CDR1 GTSNPN and CDR2 SVGIG (reference sequence). The CDR3 is 15 residues long. The CDR3 here is CAWSVLGQGVSPLHF. The CDR3 DNA sequence: TGTGCCTGGAGTGTACTGGGTCAGGGGGTTTCACCCCTCCACTTT.

The J gene is TRBJ1-1, the V gene TRBV30; TRBD1 might be the D (6 bases). The CDR3 length is 15 residues. V lost 1 base to trimming and J lost 3 bases, with 15 bases between them. Germline V gene data show CDR1 as GTSNPN and CDR2 as SVGIG (reference sequence). The CDR3 sequence: CAWSGAGAPDTEAFF. CDR3 DNA sequence: TGTGCCTGGAGTGGGGCAGGGGCTCCAGACACTGAAGCTTTCTTT.